These T cell receptor beta chains were read from a single sample in a study of CXCR3-negative and CXCR3-positive naive CD8 T cells. TCRdb re-called the 5' RACE reads and catalogs CDR3 proteins one per entry, DNA excluded. The repertoire table contains about 130,000 distinct CDR3 sequences. The sequencing input was naive CXCR3- CD8+ T cells from blood. The receptors were sampled from a human donor in good health. Some clones in this sample may be carry-over from other donors' samples. CDR3s include the opening cysteine and the closing phenylalanine or tryptophan. Each record gives: V gene, J gene, CDR3 protein.

>TRBV29-1|TRBJ2-1
CSVESRGLPSWGKWNEQFF
>TRBV6-5|TRBJ2-2
CASTKYSTTGNTGELFF
>TRBV20-1|TRBJ2-3
CSARTGMATQYF
>TRBV11-2|TRBJ2-1
CASSLGSPWEQFF
>TRBV7-9|TRBJ2-7
CASGDSHYYEQYF
>TRBV12-3/TRBV12-4|TRBJ2-2
CASSLGSRVGPGELFF
>TRBV20-1|TRBJ2-7
CSARIAGISYEQYF
>TRBV11-3|TRBJ1-1
CASSPPMSGNTEAFF
>TRBV28|TRBJ2-3
CASSSLGLGSTDTQYF
>TRBV28|TRBJ2-1
CASSLLQGSCNEQFF
>TRBV4-1|TRBJ1-2
CASSQAGPRYGYTF
>TRBV7-9|TRBJ2-1
CASSLPRVGPYNEQFF
>TRBV29-1|TRBJ1-5
CSVAEGGQPQHF
>TRBV7-3|TRBJ2-1
CASSSLAGATYNEQFF
>TRBV7-6|TRBJ2-5
CASSYNPSGLQETQYF
>TRBV29-1|TRBJ2-7
CSVVEGSSYEQYF
>TRBV29-1|TRBJ2-3
CSVDEGQVHTDTQYF
>TRBV5-4|TRBJ2-7
CASSNEGYEQYF
>TRBV7-6|TRBJ2-1
CASKASGYNEQFF
>TRBV5-6|TRBJ1-2
CASSLGTRGAGYGYTF
>TRBV12-3/TRBV12-4|TRBJ1-1
CASSLFGGNTEAFF
>TRBV7-3|TRBJ2-6
CASSSHLAPSGANVLTF
>TRBV27|TRBJ1-2
CASSLGQAYGYTF
>TRBV7-6|TRBJ2-5
CASSLFIPGGWETQYF
>TRBV15|TRBJ1-5
CATSPGPPNQPQHF